This TCR beta chain originates from a study of CD8 T cells in Susac syndrome. Reverse transcription of roughly 0.5 to 1 ug RNA was performed with random hexamers. With immunoSEQ multiplex PCR, TCR beta CDR3 was amplified across 54 Vbeta and 13 Jbeta. TCRdb reanalysed the immunoSEQ multiplex PCR reads using MiXCR and keeps one entry per CDR3 protein. The sample includes some 240,000 distinct CDR3 sequences, less than 96% seen only once; the top ten take 0.08% to 0.11%. In germline, CDR1 is KGHSH, CDR2 LQKENI. CDR3 length: 13 amino acids. Trimming left V 3 bases short and J 5 bases short, with 10 bases between.

The chain employs TRBV18 and TRBJ2-5, with a tentative D call TRBD2 (6 bases). The sample was CD4+ T cells from PBMCs. The source of this sequence is a human donor with Susac syndrome. The CDR3 DNA reads TGTGCCAGCTCACCGGGAGGAGGGGAGACCCAGTACTTC. Residues: CASSPGGGETQYF. Full variable domain (rest looked up from reference TRBV18 and TRBJ2-5): NAGVMQNPRHLVRRRGQEARLRCSPMKGHSHVYWYRQLPEEGLKFMVYLQKENIIDESGMPKERFSAEFPKEGPSILRIQQVVRGDSAAYFCASSPGGGETQYFGPGTRLLVL.